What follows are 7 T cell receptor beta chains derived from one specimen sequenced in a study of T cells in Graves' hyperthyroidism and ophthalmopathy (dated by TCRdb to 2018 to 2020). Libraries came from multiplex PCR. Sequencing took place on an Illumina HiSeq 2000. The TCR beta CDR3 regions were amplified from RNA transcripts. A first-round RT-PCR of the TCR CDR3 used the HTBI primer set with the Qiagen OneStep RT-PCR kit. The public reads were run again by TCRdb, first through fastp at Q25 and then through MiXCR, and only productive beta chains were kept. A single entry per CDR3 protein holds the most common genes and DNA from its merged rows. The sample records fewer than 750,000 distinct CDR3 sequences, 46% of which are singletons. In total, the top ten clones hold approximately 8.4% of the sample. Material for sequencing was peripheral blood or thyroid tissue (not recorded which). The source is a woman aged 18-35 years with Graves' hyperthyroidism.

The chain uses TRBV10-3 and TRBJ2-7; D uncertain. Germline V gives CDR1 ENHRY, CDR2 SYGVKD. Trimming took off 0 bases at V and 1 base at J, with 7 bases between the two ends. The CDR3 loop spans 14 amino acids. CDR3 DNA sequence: TGTGCCATCAGTGAGTCTGGACCGTCCTACGAGCAGTACTTC. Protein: CAISESGPSYEQYF.

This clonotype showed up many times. CDR3 nucleotides: TGCAGTGCTAGAGATCCAGGGGGCTATGGCTACACCTTC. It translates to CSARDPGGYGYTF. J is TRBJ1-2 and V is TRBV20-1; 7 nucleotides line up with TRBD1. The CDR3 loop spans 13 amino acids. The germline CDR1 and CDR2 sequences are DFQATT and SNEGSKA (reference sequence). The V segment lost 0 bases and the J segment 4 bases; nucleotides outside the gene matches: 2.

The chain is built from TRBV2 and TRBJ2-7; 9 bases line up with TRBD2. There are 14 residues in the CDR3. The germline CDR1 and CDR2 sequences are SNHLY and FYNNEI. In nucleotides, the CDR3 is TGTGCTCTCCACGTGGCGGGAGGGGAGGGCGAGCAGTACTTC. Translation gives CALHVAGGEGEQYF.

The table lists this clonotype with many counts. The CDR3, as DNA: TGTGCCAGCAGACTTACGTCCGCACGAGAGACCCAGTACTTC. This encodes CASRLTSARETQYF. V and J are TRBV12-3 or TRBV12-4 and TRBJ2-5, with unresolved D. The CDR3 covers 14 residues. Trimming pared 6 bases from V and 4 bases from J, leaving 15 bases between.

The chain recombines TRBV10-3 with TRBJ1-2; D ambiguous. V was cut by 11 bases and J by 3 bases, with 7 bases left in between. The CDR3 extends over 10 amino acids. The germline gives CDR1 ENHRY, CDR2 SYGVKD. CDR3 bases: TGTGCCCCCGGGGACTATGGCTACACCTTC. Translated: CAPGDYGYTF.

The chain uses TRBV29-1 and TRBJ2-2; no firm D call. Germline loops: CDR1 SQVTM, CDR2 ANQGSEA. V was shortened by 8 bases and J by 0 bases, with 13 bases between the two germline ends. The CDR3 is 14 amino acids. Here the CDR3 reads CSLAGHANTGELFF. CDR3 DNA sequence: TGCAGCTTGGCTGGGCACGCGAACACCGGGGAGCTGTTTTTT.

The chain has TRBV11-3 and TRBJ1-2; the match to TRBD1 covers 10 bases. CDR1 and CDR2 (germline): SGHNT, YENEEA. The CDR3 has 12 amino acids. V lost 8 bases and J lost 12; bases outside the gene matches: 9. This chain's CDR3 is CASRLETGGHTF. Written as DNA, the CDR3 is TGTGCCAGCCGTTTGGAGACAGGGGGCCACACCTTC.